This T cell receptor beta chain was recorded in a study of T-cell memory formation after mild COVID-19. Whole-study context: Each donor largely had its own TCR clusters. Study conclusions and caveats: Pre-infection memory already had some responding clones, implying cross-reactive memory joined. Clones contracting across day 15 to 85 had a balanced CD4/CD8 profile; later expanding clones leaned CD4+. Largely, contracting CD4+ clones fell within CM and EM, and contracting CD8+ clones within EMRA.

This CDR3 has 13 residues. Trimming pared 6 bases from V and 4 bases from J, leaving 14 bases between. Germline V gives CDR1 SGHRS, CDR2 YFSETQ. This clonotype came up a few times. Antigen unknown. MiXCR, run by TCRdb on the 5' RACE reads, gives a single entry per CDR3 protein. The sample records some 350,000 distinct CDR3 sequences, approximately 16% being singletons. Sequenced: PBMCs or a T cell subset sorted from them (not recorded which). The chain uses TRBV5-1 and TRBJ2-7, with unresolved D. The source is a man aged 18 to 30 who had mild COVID-19 (a few samples of this study predate the infection). Cell type and time point are not known. The CDR3 bases are TGCGCCAGCATGGACCCCCTCCGGTACGAGCAGTACTTC. It specifies CASMDPLRYEQYF.